These T cell receptor beta chains were read from a single sample in a study of blood T cell repertoires in COVID-19. Generated by immunoSEQ multiplex PCR, the TCRdb table keeps only in-frame clones and is missing some. The data show 240,000 or so clones, approximately 80% seen once. Material for sequencing was peripheral blood. These TCRs come from a woman older than 75 with COVID-19, enrolled during active disease. Each CDR3 is given with its conserved first and last residue. The D gene is left open where the match is weak. Expanded clones are given a class, and other clones once, few, many or no size at all.

clone size	D gene	V gene	J gene	CDR3 protein
NA	NA	TRBV9	TRBJ1-1	CASSVRGNTEAFF
NA	TRBD2	TRBV7-2	TRBJ2-3	CASSSGLAGLTDTQYF
NA	TRBD1	TRBV30	TRBJ2-1	CAPGDRGHEQFF
NA	NA	TRBV7-2	TRBJ1-1	CASSPGGGWAFF
NA	NA	TRBV6-6	TRBJ1-5	CASSYSIVQGGQPQHF
NA	NA	TRBV5-4	TRBJ2-2	CASSRGQNTGELFF
NA	NA	TRBV5-1	TRBJ1-1	CASSLEGSTEAFF
once	NA	TRBV4-1	TRBJ2-1	CASSLSEVSSLNEQFF
NA	NA	TRBV5-1	TRBJ2-1	CASSLGLFGANEQFF
NA	TRBD2	TRBV5-4	TRBJ2-2	CASSWGGLAAFTGELFF
NA	NA	TRBV13	TRBJ2-5	CASGGQRQETQYF
NA	NA	TRBV7-2	TRBJ1-6	CASSTGQTNNSPLHF
once	TRBD1	TRBV11-1	TRBJ1-1	CASSPRGGRNTEAFF
NA	NA	TRBV6-5	TRBJ2-2	CASSRRTESTGELFF
NA	NA	TRBV5-4	TRBJ2-5	CASSSPTTVEETQYF
NA	TRBD1	TRBV18	TRBJ1-5	CASSAGGGQPQHF
NA	NA	TRBV29-1	TRBJ2-4	CSAVAKNIQYF
NA	TRBD2	TRBV4-2	TRBJ2-7	CASSQGLAGGLNEQYF
few	NA	TRBV14	TRBJ1-1	CASSQDNSLNTEAFF
NA	TRBD1	TRBV5-1	TRBJ1-1	CASSLGRGIGDTEAFF
once	NA	TRBV27	TRBJ1-2	CASSSSGRNYGYTF
once	TRBD2	TRBV9	TRBJ2-7	CASSVGLSGRSSSYEQYF
NA	NA	TRBV10-3	TRBJ2-4	CAISESGMENIQYF
once	TRBD1	TRBV6-5	TRBJ1-3	CASSRTGSGNTIYF
NA	NA	TRBV6-6	TRBJ1-1	CASSKTNTEAFF
NA	NA	TRBV6-5	TRBJ2-7	CASSYSYTRGEQYF
NA	NA	TRBV24-1	TRBJ1-5	CATSDSQSNQPQHF
NA	NA	TRBV6-6	TRBJ2-1	CASSSINEQFF
NA	TRBD1	TRBV7-9	TRBJ2-5	CAFRTGESPETQYF
NA	NA	TRBV25-1	TRBJ2-1	CASSVSEARGHNEQFF
NA	TRBD2	TRBV7-7	TRBJ2-1	CASSIGLAGGNEQFF